The clone carrying this TCR beta chain was recorded many times. This sample stems from a study of T cells in Graves' hyperthyroidism and ophthalmopathy. On the study more broadly: Peripheral blood specimens were obtained at initial diagnosis, prior to any treatment.

The hyperthyroidism was newly diagnosed and had lasted under 2 months; the patients were aged 18 to 65. PBMCs came from around 9.7 ml fresh peripheral blood. The length of the CDR3 is 14 residues. Trimming took 3 bases from V and 2 from J, leaving 11 bases between them. From germline, CDR1 is SGDLS and CDR2 YYNGEE. Amplification targeted TCR beta CDR3 regions from RNA transcripts. When the TCR CDR3 underwent first-round RT-PCR, the HTBI primer set was used. From the multiplex PCR reads, TCRdb called clonotypes with MiXCR, one entry per CDR3 protein. Of about 680,000 distinct CDR3 sequences in the sample, 35% were seen once.

The chain recombines TRBV9 with TRBJ1-1; D call uncertain. This TCR came from a woman aged 40 to 55 with Graves' hyperthyroidism. Sequenced input: blood. The CDR3 coding sequence is TGTGCCAGCAGCGGAGGACTCCTAAACACTGAAGCTTTCTTT. Translated: CASSGGLLNTEAFF.